Listed here are 18 T cell receptor beta chains from one sample, sequenced in a study of T-cell reconstitution after alpha-beta-depleted transplantation in children. During its preparation, the TCRbeta library received unique molecular identifiers. TCRdb re-analysed the PCR reads in MiXCR, keeping a single row per CDR3 protein. Of 350,000 to 400,000 distinct CDR3 sequences in the sample, roughly 20% were seen once. Sequences were derived from PBMCs from the stem cell graft donor, sampled from the stem cell graft. All receptors come from a human donor who donated a stem cell graft to a child with acute myeloid leukemia.

This clonotype was counted a few times. The V gene is TRBV7-2, the J gene TRBJ2-1, with D perhaps TRBD2 (6 bases). Per germline, CDR1 SGHTA and CDR2 FQGNSA. Trimming took off 5 bases at V and 7 bases at J, with 12 bases between the two ends. The length of the CDR3 is 13 residues. The DNA of the CDR3 is TGTGCCAGCAGCCGAAGCGCGGGAAATGAGCAGTTCTTC. It translates to CASSRSAGNEQFF. The variable domain in full, completed from reference TRBV7-2 and TRBJ2-1, reads GAGVSQSPSNKVTEKGKDVELRCDPISGHTALYWYRQSLGQGLEFLIYFQGNSAPDKSGLPSDRFSAERTGGSVSTLTIQRTQQEDSAVYLCASSRSAGNEQFFGPGTRLTVL.

There are a few counts of this clonotype. V usage is TRBV7-8 and J usage is TRBJ2-5; D remains unclear. V was pared by 5 bases and J by 6 bases, with 19 bases between. There are 15 residues in the CDR3. CDR1 and CDR2 (germline): SGHVS, FQNEAQ. The CDR3 DNA is TGTGCCAGCAGCCCCGTCGTAGGCCCCGGCCAGACCCAGTACTTC. This codes for CASSPVVGPGQTQYF.

The chain is built from TRBV25-1 and TRBJ2-7; D is undetermined. There are 13 residues in the CDR3. Germline V CDR1 and CDR2: MGHDK, SYGVNS. Trimming removed 3 bases at V and 4 bases at J, with 10 bases between. CDR3 nucleotides: TGTGCCAGCAGTGAGGCTGGGCTTTACGAGCAGTACTTC. As protein: CASSEAGLYEQYF.

This sequence joins TRBV28 and TRBJ2-5; 8 positions agree with TRBD1. V lost 2 bases, J lost 7 bases, and 21 bases stayed unmatched. This CDR3 spans 19 amino acids. Per the germline V gene, CDR1 is MDHEN and CDR2 is SYDVKM. CDR3 residues: CASSLGLGRQGSSLRTQYF. CDR3 bases: TGTGCCAGCAGTTTAGGGCTGGGCCGACAGGGGTCAAGTTTAAGGACCCAGTACTTC.

In its sample, this clonotype was seen once. The V gene is TRBV21-1, the J gene TRBJ1-1. TRBV21-1 is classified as a pseudogene. The CDR3 extends over 15 amino acids. CDR3 sequence (DNA): TGTGCCAGCAGCAAAAATAGCAGGGGCCCTAATGAAGCTTTCTTT. Protein product: CASSKNSRGPNEAFF.

The chain employs TRBV28 and TRBJ2-1; D is ambiguous. There are 14 residues in the CDR3. Germline loops: CDR1 MDHEN, CDR2 SYDVKM. The ends were cut back, 3 bases at V and 6 bases at J, with 12 bases in the middle. The CDR3 bases are TGTGCCAGCAGTTTTCAGCCCCCGGCCAATGAGCAGTTCTTC. The encoded protein is CASSFQPPANEQFF.

This clonotype was counted ten times or more. V usage is TRBV29-1 and J usage is TRBJ2-2, with 7 bases identical to TRBD1. The CDR3 loop spans 15 amino acids. V trimming: 6 bases; J trimming: 0 bases; junction bases outside the gene matches: 7. Germline CDR1 reads SQVTM; CDR2 reads ANQGSEA. Here the CDR3 reads CSVAGTDANTGELFF. The CDR3 region has the DNA TGCAGCGTGGCCGGGACAGACGCGAACACCGGGGAGCTGTTTTTT.

V gene TRBV28 combines with J gene TRBJ2-1; D call uncertain. Germline V gene data show CDR1 as MDHEN and CDR2 as SYDVKM. CDR3 size: 11 residues. Trimming cost V 10 bases and J 1 base, with 5 bases left between them. The CDR3 nucleotides are TGTGCCACACGGTCCTACAATGAGCAGTTCTTC. Encoded protein: CATRSYNEQFF.

The J gene is TRBJ2-7, the V gene TRBV7-2, with 7 positions matching TRBD1. With V trimmed by 10 bases and J by 5 bases, 8 bases remained unmatched. This CDR3 region has 12 residues. Germline CDR1 SGHTA, CDR2 FQGNSA. CDR3 in amino acids: CATTGVVNEQYF. CDR3 DNA sequence: TGTGCCACCACAGGGGTGGTAAACGAGCAGTACTTC.

This clonotype came up a few times. J is TRBJ2-3 and V is TRBV7-2; D possibly corresponds to TRBD1 (6 bases). Germline V CDR1 and CDR2: SGHTA, FQGNSA. CDR3 length equals 14 residues. V gave up 7 bases and J gave up 3 bases, with 14 bases separating them. The chain's CDR3 is CASTLRGPTDTQYF. The CDR3 DNA sequence: TGTGCCAGCACCCTCAGGGGACCGACAGATACGCAGTATTTT. Combining the CDR3 with reference TRBV7-2 and TRBJ2-3 gives the whole variable domain GAGVSQSPSNKVTEKGKDVELRCDPISGHTALYWYRQSLGQGLEFLIYFQGNSAPDKSGLPSDRFSAERTGGSVSTLTIQRTQQEDSAVYLCASTLRGPTDTQYFGPGTRLTVL.

The chain uses TRBV28 and TRBJ1-2; 12 bases are a match to TRBD1. There are 14 residues in the CDR3. Germline assignment: CDR1 MDHEN and CDR2 SYDVKM. Losses at the gene ends were 4 bases for V and 7 bases for J; bases not matched to a gene: 4. CDR3 residues: CASSSGQGASGYTF. CDR3 coding DNA: TGTGCCAGCAGTTCGGGACAGGGGGCGTCTGGCTACACCTTC.

In this sample, this clonotype turned up a few times. The genes are TRBV7-2 and TRBJ2-1, with D possibly being TRBD2 (5 bases). This CDR3 region has 16 residues. The V end was cut by 5 bases, the J end by 2 bases, with 16 bases between. CDR1 is SGHTA, CDR2 FQGNSA, per germline. CDR3 bases: TGTGCCAGCAGCCCCCGGGCGCCTAGCACCTACAATGAGCAGTTCTTC. It translates to CASSPRAPSTYNEQFF.

The chain uses TRBV28 and TRBJ2-1, with 9 bases matching TRBD2. The CDR3 has 15 residues. Germline CDR1 MDHEN, CDR2 SYDVKM. Germline trimming cut 5 bases from V and 5 bases from J; bases unmatched to any gene: 7. The CDR3 DNA is TGTGCCAGCAGTGCCCCGGGACTAGCTCACAATGAGCAGTTCTTC. Residues: CASSAPGLAHNEQFF.

This clonotype was picked up many times. The chain carries TRBV29-1 and TRBJ2-2, with a weak D call TRBD1 (5 bases). V was pared by 3 bases and J by 5 bases, with 7 bases between. The CDR3 sequence is 12 residues long. CDR1 is SQVTM, CDR2 ANQGSEA, per germline. CDR3 protein: CSVDAGTGELFF. DNA for the CDR3: TGCAGCGTTGATGCAGGGACCGGGGAGCTGTTTTTT.

About this clonotype: A much larger clone differs from this one at a single base, so this may be a read error. The chain employs TRBV14 and TRBJ2-7; 9 nucleotides match TRBD2. Germline values: CDR1 SGHDN, CDR2 FVKESK. J was trimmed by 3 bases and V by 8 bases; bases with no gene match: 2. The CDR3 is 12 residues long. Here the CDR3 reads CASGTSRYEQYF. The CDR3 DNA reads TGTGCCAGCGGGACTAGCCGCTACGAGCAGTACTTC.

This rearrangement joins TRBV7-3 to TRBJ2-2; D could derive from TRBD1 or TRBD2 (5 bases each). The CDR3 length is 13 residues. The germline gives CDR1 SGHTA, CDR2 FQGTGA. V lost 5 bases to trimming and J lost 5 bases, with 9 bases between them. CDR3 amino acids: CASSEGTTGELFF. For the CDR3, the DNA is TGTGCCAGCAGCGAAGGGACGACCGGGGAGCTGTTTTTT.

A few counts support this clonotype. The rearrangement links TRBV9 to TRBJ2-2; D possibly matches TRBD1 or TRBD2 (5 bases each). The CDR3 spans 15 residues. V was shortened by 0 bases and J by 4 bases, with 10 bases between the two germline ends. Germline CDR1 reads SGDLS; CDR2 reads YYNGEE. The CDR3 nucleotides read TGTGCCAGCAGCGTAGAGAGGGGCGGCACCGGGGAGCTGTTTTTT. Translating gives CASSVERGGTGELFF.

This chain uses TRBV12-3 or TRBV12-4 with TRBJ1-2; D unclear. Trimming stripped 6 bases from V and 4 bases from J, with 9 bases between. This CDR3 region has 12 residues. The DNA of the CDR3 is TGTGCCAGCAGGGGTCCTGGCTATGGCTACACCTTC. Its translation: CASRGPGYGYTF.